Listed here is a single T cell receptor beta chain. Its antigen is undetermined. V lost 1 base and J lost 3; bases outside the gene matches: 5. Germline lookup yields CDR1 MDHEN and CDR2 SYDVKM. The CDR3 length is 16 residues. This PCR relied on a set of 60 Vbeta primers and 13 Jbeta primers. TCRdb keeps only in-frame clones here, not all; method: immunoSEQ multiplex PCR. The top ten clones hold 0.45% to 0.55% of a sample with about 140,000 clones, 70% to 90% of them seen once. These data come from a study of cytomegalovirus exposure and HLA in healthy donors. Points from the study as a whole: A few chains linked to CMV were shown in vitro to be specific for CMV antigens.

Sequencing was performed on PBMCs. The sequence was collected from a woman in her thirties or forties in good health and CMV-seronegative. This chain uses TRBV28 with TRBJ1-4; 7 positions agree with TRBD1. CDR3 sequence reads: CASSLLPGQPNEKLFF. CDR3 sequence (DNA): TGTGCCAGCAGTTTATTACCGGGACAGCCTAATGAAAAACTGTTTTTT.